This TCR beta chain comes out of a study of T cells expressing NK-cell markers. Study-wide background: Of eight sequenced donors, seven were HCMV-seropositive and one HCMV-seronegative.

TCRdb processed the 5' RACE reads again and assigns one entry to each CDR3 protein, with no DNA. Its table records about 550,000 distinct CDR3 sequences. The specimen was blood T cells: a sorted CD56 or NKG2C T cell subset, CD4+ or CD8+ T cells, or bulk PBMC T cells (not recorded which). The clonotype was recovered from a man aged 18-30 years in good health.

The CDR3 region is CASSLLRQWEGTDTQYF. This chain links TRBV3-1 with TRBJ2-3. Germline-derived CDR1 and CDR2 are LGHDT and YNNKEL (reference sequence). The CDR3 runs 17 residues.